One and the same sample provided the 14 T cell receptor beta chains below, sequenced in a study of blood T cell repertoires in COVID-19. Method: immunoSEQ multiplex PCR; TCRdb's copy keeps in-frame clones and lacks some. The sample carries roughly 300,000 clones, roughly 88% recorded once. The sequencing input was peripheral blood. The origin of the receptors is a woman in her forties or fifties with acute or convalescent COVID-19.

The chain employs TRBV28 and TRBJ2-3; D is undetermined. CDR3 length: 13 amino acids. Deletions cut 5 bases from V and 2 bases from J, with 8 bases between. CDR1 and CDR2 (germline): MDHEN, SYDVKM. CDR3 residues: CASSSEYTDTQYF. The CDR3 bases are TGTGCCAGCAGTAGCGAGTACACAGATACGCAGTATTTT.

The genes are TRBV7-8 and TRBJ2-7; 11 bases line up with TRBD2. The V gene end was trimmed by 5 bases and the J gene end by 2 bases; junction bases not matched to a gene: 5. The CDR3 spans 15 residues. Germline CDR1 SGHVS, CDR2 FQNEAQ. Here the CDR3 reads CASSLGTSGTYEQYF. CDR3 in DNA: TGTGCCAGCAGCCTAGGGACTAGCGGTACCTACGAGCAGTACTTC.

CDR3 in amino acids: CASSPGGRAYSPLHF. The CDR3 nucleotides read TGTGCCAGCAGCCCCGGGGGACGGGCGTATTCACCCCTCCACTTT. The V call is TRBV3-1 (or the pseudogene TRBV3-2), the J call TRBJ1-6; tentative D call: TRBD1 (5 bases). The CDR3 has 15 residues. The germline gives CDR1 LGHDT, CDR2 YNNKEL (reference sequence). V lost 4 bases and J lost 8, with 15 bases in between.

J is TRBJ1-5 and V is TRBV7-2; D may be TRBD1 (5 bases). The CDR3 runs 14 residues. Between the trimmed V and J ends, which lost 3 bases and 11 bases, there was a span of 17 bases. The V gene's germline CDR1 is SGHTA and CDR2 FQGNSA. CDR3 nucleotide sequence: TGTGCCAGCAGCTTGCGGACAAGCCCAACGGCCCAGCATTTT. Translating gives CASSLRTSPTAQHF. The variable domain in full, with the rest retrieved from reference TRBV7-2 and TRBJ1-5, is GAGVSQSPSNKVTEKGKDVELRCDPISGHTALYWYRQSLGQGLEFLIYFQGNSAPDKSGLPSDRFSAERTGGSVSTLTIQRTQQEDSAVYLCASSLRTSPTAQHFGDGTRLSIL.

The V gene is TRBV30, the J gene TRBJ2-5; TRBD2 matches 9 bases. CDR3 size: 14 residues. Germline assignment: CDR1 GTSNPN and CDR2 SVGIG (reference sequence). The J segment lost 4 bases and the V segment lost 1 base, leaving 4 bases of the junction unmatched. In nucleotides, the CDR3 is TGTGCCTGGAGTGGCGGGAGGGCCGGAGAGACCCAGTACTTC. As protein: CAWSGGRAGETQYF.

In its sample, this clone was seen once. The chain uses TRBV5-1 and TRBJ2-1; D perhaps matches TRBD2 (6 bases). Germline CDR1 SGHRS, CDR2 YFSETQ. Trimming removed 3 bases from V and 8 bases from J, with 18 bases in between. CDR3 length: 15 amino acids. The CDR3 DNA is TGCGCCAGCAGCTCGGGACTTAAAGCTTGGGATGAGCAGTTCTTC. Protein: CASSSGLKAWDEQFF.

The rearrangement links TRBV10-3 to TRBJ2-1, with 8 bases aligning to TRBD1. V dropped 4 bases and J dropped 7; count of bases not matched to a gene: 6. The CDR3 sequence is 14 residues long. The germline gives CDR1 ENHRY, CDR2 SYGVKD. The CDR3 DNA sequence: TGTGCCATCAGTGCACAGGGGGAGGTAAATGAGCAGTTCTTC. Translating gives CAISAQGEVNEQFF.

This clone appeared once. The chain carries TRBV18 and TRBJ1-4; perhaps TRBD1 as D (6 bases). Between the trimmed V and J ends, which lost 0 bases and 7 bases, there was a span of 15 bases. CDR1 and CDR2 (germline): KGHSH, LQKENI. This CDR3 region has 16 residues. In nucleotides, the CDR3 is TGTGCCAGCTCACCACCGTTTAAGGGGGTGGGTGAAAAACTGTTTTTT. Translating gives CASSPPFKGVGEKLFF. The full variable domain, with the rest looked up from reference TRBV18 and TRBJ1-4, is NAGVMQNPRHLVRRRGQEARLRCSPMKGHSHVYWYRQLPEEGLKFMVYLQKENIIDESGMPKERFSAEFPKEGPSILRIQQVVRGDSAAYFCASSPPFKGVGEKLFFGSGTQLSVL.

The rearrangement links TRBV5-6 to TRBJ1-3, with 10 bases fitting TRBD1. V lost 2 bases to trimming and J lost 1 base; unmatched junction nucleotides: 6. Germline CDR1 SGHDT, CDR2 YYEEEE. The CDR3 spans 17 residues. In nucleotides, the CDR3 is TGTGCCAGCAGCTTTCCCCGACAGGGGGCTTCTGGAAACACCATATATTTT. This gives the protein CASSFPRQGASGNTIYF.

V and J are TRBV28 and TRBJ1-2; 7 nucleotides line up with TRBD1. Trimming cost V 5 bases and J 8 bases; bases outside gene matches: 14. The CDR3 runs 15 residues. CDR1 is MDHEN and CDR2 is SYDVKM in the germline V gene. The CDR3 bases are TGTGCCAGCAGTGTCGGAGACAGGGTCCTGCACGGCTACACCTTC. Its translation is CASSVGDRVLHGYTF.

V is TRBV11-1 and J is TRBJ2-7, with 10 bases aligning to TRBD1. CDR1 is SGHAT, CDR2 FQDESV, per germline (reference sequence). CDR3 length: 15 residues. The trim removed 4 bases at V and 2 bases at J, leaving 5 bases unmatched. The DNA of the CDR3 is TGTGCCAGCAGCTACCCGGGACAGGGGACCTACGAGCAGTACTTC. Translated, it gives CASSYPGQGTYEQYF.

The V gene is TRBV7-2, the J gene TRBJ1-2, with a possible D match to TRBD1 (5 bases). Between the trimmed V and J ends, which lost 1 base and 8 bases, there was a span of 14 bases. Germline CDR1 reads SGHTA; CDR2 reads FQGNSA. The CDR3 covers 14 residues. CDR3 amino acids: CASSLGWQGHGYTF. The CDR3 bases are TGTGCCAGCAGCTTAGGGTGGCAGGGCCACGGCTACACCTTC.

This clone has just a few counts. This rearrangement joins TRBV9 to TRBJ1-6; D is perhaps TRBD1 (5 bases). Germline V gene lookup returns CDR1 SGDLS and CDR2 YYNGEE. V lost 1 base, J lost 8 bases, and 10 bases lay in between. CDR3 size: 14 residues. The CDR3 spells CASSVQGFDSPLHF. The CDR3 nucleotides are TGTGCCAGCAGCGTACAGGGATTTGATTCACCCCTCCACTTT. Full variable domain (outside the CDR3, taken from reference TRBV9 and TRBJ1-6): DSGVTQTPKHLITATGQRVTLRCSPRSGDLSVYWYQQSLDQGLQFLIQYYNGEERAKGNILERFSAQQFPDLHSELNLSSLELGDSALYFCASSVQGFDSPLHFGNGTRLTVT.

The chain has TRBV4-2 and TRBJ1-5; D is unclear. This CDR3 region has 15 residues. V was shortened by 0 bases and J by 7 bases, with 13 bases between the two germline ends. The germline V gene encodes CDR1 LGHNA and CDR2 YNFKEQ. DNA for the CDR3: TGTGCCAGCAGCCAAGATTCAACAGCTTGGCAGCCCCAGCATTTT. It is translated as CASSQDSTAWQPQHF.